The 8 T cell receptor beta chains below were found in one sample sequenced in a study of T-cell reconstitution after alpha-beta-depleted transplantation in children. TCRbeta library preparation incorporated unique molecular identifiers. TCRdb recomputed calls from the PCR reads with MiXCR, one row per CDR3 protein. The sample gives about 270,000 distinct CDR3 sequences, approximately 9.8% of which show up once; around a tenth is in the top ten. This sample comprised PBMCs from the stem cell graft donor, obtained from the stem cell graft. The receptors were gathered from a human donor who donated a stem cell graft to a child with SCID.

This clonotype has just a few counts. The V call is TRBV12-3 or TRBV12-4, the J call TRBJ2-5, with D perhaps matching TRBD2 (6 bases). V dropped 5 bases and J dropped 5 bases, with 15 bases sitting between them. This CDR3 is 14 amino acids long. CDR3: CASSPKTSFETQYF. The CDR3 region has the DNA TGTGCCAGCAGTCCAAAGACTAGTTTTGAGACCCAGTACTTC.

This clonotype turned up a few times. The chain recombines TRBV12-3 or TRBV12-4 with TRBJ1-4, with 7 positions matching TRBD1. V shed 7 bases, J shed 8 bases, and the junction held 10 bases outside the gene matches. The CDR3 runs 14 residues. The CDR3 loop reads CASNPTGRYEKLFF. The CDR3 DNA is TGTGCCAGCAACCCGACAGGGCGGTACGAAAAACTGTTTTTT.

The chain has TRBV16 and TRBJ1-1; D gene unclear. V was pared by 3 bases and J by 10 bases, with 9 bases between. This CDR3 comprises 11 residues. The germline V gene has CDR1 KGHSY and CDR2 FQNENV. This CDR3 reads CASSQMGIAFF. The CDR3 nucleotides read TGTGCCAGCAGCCAGATGGGTATAGCTTTCTTT. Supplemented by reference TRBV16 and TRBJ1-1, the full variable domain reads GEEVAQTPKHLVRGEGQKAKLYCAPIKGHSYVFWYQQVLKNEFKFLISFQNENVFDETGMPKERFSAKCLPNSPCSLEIQATKLEDSAVYFCASSQMGIAFFGQGTRLTVV.

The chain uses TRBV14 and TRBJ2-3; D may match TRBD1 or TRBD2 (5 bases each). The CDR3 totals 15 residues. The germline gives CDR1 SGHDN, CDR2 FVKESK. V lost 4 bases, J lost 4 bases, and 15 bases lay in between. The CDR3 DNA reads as TGTGCCAGCAGCCCGCCGGGGCCAATCTCAGATACGCAGTATTTT. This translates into CASSPPGPISDTQYF.

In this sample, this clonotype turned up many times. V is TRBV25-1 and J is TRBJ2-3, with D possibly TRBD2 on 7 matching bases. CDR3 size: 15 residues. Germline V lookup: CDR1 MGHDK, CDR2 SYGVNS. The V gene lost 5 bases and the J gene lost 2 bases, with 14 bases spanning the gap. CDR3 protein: CASSTNGGPTDTQYF. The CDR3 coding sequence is TGTGCCAGCAGTACGAACGGGGGGCCCACAGATACGCAGTATTTT.

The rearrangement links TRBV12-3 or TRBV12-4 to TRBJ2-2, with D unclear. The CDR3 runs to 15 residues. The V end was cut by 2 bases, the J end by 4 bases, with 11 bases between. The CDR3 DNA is TGTGCCAGCAGTTTACTGCCTCCCCCCACCGGGGAGCTGTTTTTT. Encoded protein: CASSLLPPPTGELFF.

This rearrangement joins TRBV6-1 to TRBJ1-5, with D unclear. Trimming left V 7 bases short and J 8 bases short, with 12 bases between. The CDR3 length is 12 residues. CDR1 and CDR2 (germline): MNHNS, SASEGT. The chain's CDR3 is CASIEPGKPQHF. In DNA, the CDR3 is TGTGCCAGCATCGAGCCCGGGAAGCCCCAGCATTTT.

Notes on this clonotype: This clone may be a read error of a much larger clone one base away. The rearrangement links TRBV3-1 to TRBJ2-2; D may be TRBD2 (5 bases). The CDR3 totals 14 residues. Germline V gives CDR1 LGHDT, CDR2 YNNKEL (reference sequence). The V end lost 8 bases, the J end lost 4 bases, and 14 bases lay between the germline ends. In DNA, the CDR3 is TGTGCCAGCGGCAAAGGGAGACCCACCGGGGAGCTGTTTTTT. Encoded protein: CASGKGRPTGELFF.